In this sample, the clone carrying this T cell receptor (beta chain) turned up many times. The antigen remains undetermined. The CDR3 spans 16 residues. Germline assignment: CDR1 SGHAT and CDR2 FQNNGV. The source of the sample is a study of blood T cells in healthy people across ages. Whole-study results and caveats: PBMCs went unsorted, and a conclusive naive versus antigen-experienced comparison was therefore prevented. When set beside aged donors, long-lived donors presented more naive CD4+ cells and higher diversity.

Donors gave around 10 milliliters of peripheral blood apiece. Extraction yielded at least 5 micrograms of total RNA per sample. A second roughly 6 to 12 cycle PCR used barcoded and J-beta primers. TCRdb ran MiXCR on the 5' RACE reads and lists one entry per CDR3 protein. The sample carries around 870,000 distinct CDR3 sequences, around 26% recorded once. V gene TRBV11-2 combines with J gene TRBJ2-7; 10 bases fit TRBD1. The J call is doubtful: the DNA matches TRBJ2-5 better. The sequence derives from an elderly woman in good health. The specimen was blood. In DNA form, the CDR3 reads TGTGCCAGCAGCTTACCGGGACAGGGGCCGATCACGACCCAGTACTTC. Its translation: CASSLPGQGPITTQYF.